A selection of T cell receptor beta chains follows, all from one sample in a study of early T cells in non-severe SARS-CoV-2 infection. TCRdb analysed the 5' RACE reads with MiXCR anew, one entry per CDR3 protein. The table has around 63,000 distinct CDR3 sequences, more than 8.5% seen once; the top ten hold roughly a sixth. Sequenced material: whole blood, taken at baseline. The origin of the receptors is an adult who was a healthcare worker with PCR-confirmed SARS-CoV-2 infection or an uninfected control (not recorded which). The CDR3 runs from the conserved cysteine through the conserved F or W. Fields, in order: V gene, J gene, CDR3 length, clone size, D gene, CDR3 DNA, CDR3 protein. A D gene is named only where the DNA matches it firmly. Where a row states a size, it is once, few, many or the class of an expanded clone; other rows omit it.

v_call: TRBV29-1; j_call: TRBJ2-1; cdr3_length: 14; clone_size: .; d_call: TRBD2; cdr3_nt: TGCAGCTACAGGGGGACTAGCGACTACAATGAGCAGTTCTTC; cdr3_aa: CSYRGTSDYNEQFF
v_call: TRBV4-3; j_call: TRBJ1-5; cdr3_length: 13; clone_size: many; d_call: .; cdr3_nt: TGCGCCAGCAGCCAAGTCGGGAATCAGCCCCAGCATTTT; cdr3_aa: CASSQVGNQPQHF
v_call: TRBV12-3/TRBV12-4; j_call: TRBJ2-1; cdr3_length: 15; clone_size: many; d_call: .; cdr3_nt: TGTGCCAGCGCCCCAATGGGGCCCCCGAGCAATGAGCAGTTCTTC; cdr3_aa: CASAPMGPPSNEQFF
v_call: TRBV6-1; j_call: TRBJ1-1; cdr3_length: 13; clone_size: .; d_call: .; cdr3_nt: TGTGCCAGCAGTACAGGGTTTAGCACTGAAGCTTTCTTT; cdr3_aa: CASSTGFSTEAFF
v_call: TRBV2; j_call: TRBJ1-1; cdr3_length: 14; clone_size: few; d_call: .; cdr3_nt: TGTGCCAGCAGTGTAGAGGGATATAACACTGAAGCTTTCTTT; cdr3_aa: CASSVEGYNTEAFF
v_call: TRBV29-1; j_call: TRBJ2-7; cdr3_length: 14; clone_size: few; d_call: TRBD1; cdr3_nt: TGCAGCGTTGAACTGGGGACAGGGACCTACGAGCAGTACTTC; cdr3_aa: CSVELGTGTYEQYF
v_call: TRBV28; j_call: TRBJ2-1; cdr3_length: 14; clone_size: many; d_call: .; cdr3_nt: TGTGCCAGCAGTTTAGTCGTTGGGCATTACGAGCAGTTCTTC; cdr3_aa: CASSLVVGHYEQFF
v_call: TRBV7-2; j_call: TRBJ2-5; cdr3_length: 13; clone_size: .; d_call: .; cdr3_nt: TGTGCCAGCGCGGTGGGGCAGGGAGAGACCCAGTACTTC; cdr3_aa: CASAVGQGETQYF
v_call: TRBV7-2; j_call: TRBJ2-3; cdr3_length: 14; clone_size: few; d_call: TRBD1; cdr3_nt: TGTGCCAGCGCGGGACAGGGGGCCTCAGATACGCAGTATTTT; cdr3_aa: CASAGQGASDTQYF
v_call: TRBV7-8; j_call: TRBJ1-3; cdr3_length: 20; clone_size: .; d_call: TRBD1; cdr3_nt: TGTGCCAGCAGCTTATACGCCACGGGACCAGGACAGGGGATGAGAAACACCATATATTTT; cdr3_aa: CASSLYATGPGQGMRNTIYF
v_call: TRBV14; j_call: TRBJ2-5; cdr3_length: 21; clone_size: many; d_call: TRBD1; cdr3_nt: TGTGCCAGCAGCCGGCTCCAAAGTCCCCACGGTCGGACAGGGTCGCAAGAGACCCAGTACTTC; cdr3_aa: CASSRLQSPHGRTGSQETQYF
v_call: TRBV6-2/TRBV6-3; j_call: TRBJ2-1; cdr3_length: 16; clone_size: .; d_call: TRBD1; cdr3_nt: TGTGCCAGCAGTTATTGGGGAAGGGGGCTAGGGAATGAGCAGTTCTTC; cdr3_aa: CASSYWGRGLGNEQFF
v_call: TRBV6-2/TRBV6-3; j_call: TRBJ2-5; cdr3_length: 17; clone_size: .; d_call: TRBD2; cdr3_nt: TGTGCCAGCAGTTCGCATATGAGAGCGGGAGGTGGAGAGACCCAGTACTTC; cdr3_aa: CASSSHMRAGGGETQYF
v_call: TRBV5-6; j_call: TRBJ2-3; cdr3_length: 16; clone_size: .; d_call: .; cdr3_nt: TGTGCCAGCAGCTTGGGACCCCCTAGGAGTACAGATACGCAGTATTTT; cdr3_aa: CASSLGPPRSTDTQYF
v_call: TRBV4-2; j_call: TRBJ2-1; cdr3_length: 14; clone_size: .; d_call: TRBD2; cdr3_nt: TGTGCCAGCAGCCAAGGGACTAGCGGAGATGAGCAGTTCTTC; cdr3_aa: CASSQGTSGDEQFF
v_call: TRBV6-5; j_call: TRBJ1-4; cdr3_length: 15; clone_size: .; d_call: .; cdr3_nt: TGTGCCAGCAGTTACCAGGGCGGAACTAATGAAAAACTGTTTTTT; cdr3_aa: CASSYQGGTNEKLFF